This TCR beta chain was obtained from a study of blood T cell repertoires in COVID-19. Profiled with immunoSEQ multiplex PCR; TCRdb holds only in-frame clones, not every one. This table has 150,000 to 200,000 clones, about 80% appearing once. CDR1 is MDHEN and CDR2 is SYDVKM in the germline V gene. The CDR3 is 14 residues long. The trim removed 3 bases at V and 5 bases at J, leaving 7 bases unmatched. The gene calls are TRBV28 and TRBJ2-7; 7 positions agree with TRBD2. Sequenced sample: peripheral blood. The clonotype was recovered from a human donor with acute or convalescent COVID-19. The donor label of this sample is uncertain. CDR3 sequence reads: CASSFGGSKNEQYF. The DNA for the CDR3 is TGTGCCAGCAGTTTCGGCGGGAGCAAAAACGAGCAGTACTTC.